The 21 T cell receptor beta chains below come from one sample, sequenced in a study of blood T cell repertoires in COVID-19. Generated by immunoSEQ multiplex PCR, the TCRdb table keeps only in-frame clones and is missing some. The table shows approximately 120,000 clones, with 60% to 80% occurring only once. The sample comprised peripheral blood. Receptors were obtained from a man of 80 years or more with COVID-19, enrolled during active disease.

This clone turned up a few times. CDR3 protein: CASSRWTGVQPQHF. For the CDR3, the DNA is TGTGCCAGCAGCCGCTGGACAGGGGTTCAGCCCCAGCATTTT. The V and J genes are TRBV28 and TRBJ1-5, with 9 positions matching TRBD1. V was clipped by 6 bases and J by 6 bases; unmatched bases: 6. The CDR3 extends over 14 amino acids. Germline V gene lookup returns CDR1 MDHEN and CDR2 SYDVKM.

V usage is TRBV24-1 and J usage is TRBJ1-1; D call uncertain. The germline CDR1 and CDR2 sequences are KGHDR and SFDVKD. V lost 3 bases to trimming and J lost 3 bases, with 7 bases between them. The CDR3 loop spans 13 amino acids. CDR3 amino acids: CATSDGRDTEAFF. The CDR3 nucleotides read TGTGCCACCAGTGATGGGAGGGACACTGAAGCTTTCTTT.

This clone was seen more than once but under ten times. The genes are TRBV7-2 and TRBJ1-4; 7 bases are a match to TRBD1. The V segment lost 8 bases and the J segment 4 bases; nucleotides outside the gene matches: 10. Germline assignment: CDR1 SGHTA and CDR2 FQGNSA. This CDR3 region has 15 residues. In nucleotides, the CDR3 is TGTGCCAGCGGGAGACAGGGAAATGTTAATGAAAAACTGTTTTTT. Its translation is CASGRQGNVNEKLFF.

This clone was picked up a small number of times. The CDR3 protein is CASSYSSDRVYGYTF. In nucleotides, the CDR3 is TGTGCCAGCAGTTACTCGTCCGACAGGGTCTATGGCTACACCTTC. V is TRBV6-5 and J is TRBJ1-2; 7 positions agree with TRBD1. This CDR3 has 15 amino acids. Germline values: CDR1 MNHEY, CDR2 SVGAGI. V shed 0 bases and J 4 bases; nucleotides not matched to a gene: 5.

This chain links TRBV3-1 (or the pseudogene TRBV3-2) with TRBJ2-1; weak D call: TRBD2 (5 bases). The ends were cut back, 1 base at V and 9 bases at J, with 10 bases in the middle. CDR1 LGHDT and CDR2 YNNKEL come from the germline V gene (reference sequence). This CDR3 has 13 amino acids. The CDR3 region has the DNA TGTGCCAGCAGCCAAGGGCCCCGGGGTGAGCAGTTCTTC. It encodes CASSQGPRGEQFF.

This chain links TRBV18 with TRBJ2-7; 9 bases map to TRBD2. The CDR3 extends over 15 amino acids. CDR1 is KGHSH and CDR2 is LQKENI in the germline V gene. The J segment lost 2 bases and the V segment lost 3 bases, leaving 5 bases of the junction unmatched. Here the CDR3 DNA reads TGTGCCAGCTCACCGGTCGGGACTAGCCCCTACGAGCAGTACTTC. Protein product: CASSPVGTSPYEQYF.

The rearrangement uses TRBV5-1 and TRBJ1-1; 7 bases are shared with TRBD1. The V gene end was trimmed by 0 bases and the J gene end by 7 bases; junction bases not matched to a gene: 6. This CDR3 contains 14 residues. Germline V CDR1 and CDR2: SGHRS, YFSETQ. The CDR3 coding sequence is TGCGCCAGCAGCTTGGACGGGACAGTTAGTGAAGCTTTCTTT. The encoded protein is CASSLDGTVSEAFF.

This clone appeared many times. The chain is built from TRBV4-3 and TRBJ2-1; 10 bases fit TRBD2. Per germline, CDR1 LGHNA and CDR2 YSLEER. This CDR3 has 16 residues. V was pared by 0 bases and J by 10 bases, with 9 bases of the junction left unmatched. The CDR3 loop reads CASSQDLAGATDEQFF. In nucleotides, the CDR3 is TGCGCCAGCAGCCAAGATCTAGCGGGAGCTACGGACGAGCAGTTCTTC.

The chain uses TRBV15 and TRBJ2-3, with 14 positions matching TRBD2. V was pared by 3 bases and J by 7 bases, with 6 bases of the junction left unmatched. Germline CDR1 and CDR2: LNHNV and YYDKDF (reference sequence). The CDR3 contains 16 residues. The CDR3 DNA reads as TGTGCCACCAGCAGGGGGGGACTAGCGGGGGCGAATACGCAGTATTTT. Its translation is CATSRGGLAGANTQYF.

V and J are TRBV7-9 and TRBJ2-1; 10 positions agree with TRBD1. There are 15 residues in the CDR3. With V trimmed by 5 bases and J by 6 bases, 7 bases remained unmatched. The germline gives CDR1 SEHNR, CDR2 FQNEAQ (reference sequence). The CDR3 is CASSLRDRGSNEQFF. DNA of the CDR3: TGTGCCAGCAGCCTCCGGGACAGGGGTAGCAATGAGCAGTTCTTC.

This clone is a singleton in its sample. The V call is TRBV27, the J call TRBJ2-7; a weak D match, TRBD2 (5 bases). The CDR3 is 16 amino acids. Trimming cost V 0 bases and J 1 base, with 13 bases left between them. Germline CDR1 and CDR2: MNHEY and SMNVEV (reference sequence). The CDR3 is CASSLSVLARSYEQYF. The CDR3 region has the DNA TGTGCCAGCAGTTTATCGGTCCTAGCTCGATCCTACGAGCAGTACTTC.

J is TRBJ2-5 and V is TRBV9; TRBD2 aligns across 7 bases. Germline CDR1 reads SGDLS; CDR2 reads YYNGEE. With 0 bases clipped from V and 4 bases from J, the junction kept 6 bases outside the gene matches. The CDR3 consists of 15 residues. The CDR3 nucleotides are TGTGCCAGCAGCGTAGGAGGGAGGGCCCCAGAGACCCAGTACTTC. It specifies CASSVGGRAPETQYF.

A few counts support this clone. The chain links TRBV9 to TRBJ2-5; 11 bases match TRBD2. The V segment lost 3 bases and the J segment 7 bases; nucleotides outside the gene matches: 14. Looked up from germline, CDR1 is SGDLS and CDR2 is YYNGEE. The CDR3 length is 17 residues. The CDR3 sequence is CASSAAQLAGDRGTQYF. CDR3 bases: TGTGCCAGCAGCGCCGCCCAACTAGCGGGAGATCGGGGGACCCAGTACTTC. Supplemented by reference TRBV9 and TRBJ2-5, the full variable domain reads DSGVTQTPKHLITATGQRVTLRCSPRSGDLSVYWYQQSLDQGLQFLIQYYNGEERAKGNILERFSAQQFPDLHSELNLSSLELGDSALYFCASSAAQLAGDRGTQYFGPGTRLLVL.

The chain carries TRBV29-1 and TRBJ2-3, with 8 nucleotides matching TRBD2. The CDR3 extends over 16 amino acids. Losses at the gene ends were 3 bases for V and 5 bases for J; bases not matched to a gene: 13. Germline V gives CDR1 SQVTM, CDR2 ANQGSEA. The CDR3 coding sequence is TGCAGCGTTGAGTTGGGGACTAGGAGTTTTATAGATACGCAGTATTTT. This gives the protein CSVELGTRSFIDTQYF.

Only a few counts were recorded for this clone. V usage is TRBV6-5 and J usage is TRBJ2-3; the match to TRBD1 covers 9 bases. Trimming cost V 6 bases and J 5 bases; bases outside gene matches: 6. The CDR3 covers 14 residues. Per germline, CDR1 MNHEY and CDR2 SVGAGI. CDR3 sequence (DNA): TGTGCCAGCAGGGCGGACAGGGGAGGAGATACGCAGTATTTT. Translated: CASRADRGGDTQYF.

The chain recombines TRBV29-1 with TRBJ2-5, with D possibly TRBD2 on 5 matching bases. Trimming left V 4 bases short and J 3 bases short, with 9 bases between. The CDR3 is made up of 12 amino acids. Germline CDR1 and CDR2: SQVTM and ANQGSEA. CDR3 sequence (DNA): TGCAGCGTTGGATCAGCGGAAGAGACCCAGTACTTC. It specifies CSVGSAEETQYF.

The V call is TRBV27, the J call TRBJ2-2; 10 bases map to TRBD2. Germline CDR1 reads MNHEY; CDR2 reads SMNVEV (reference sequence). After removal of 2 bases from V and 0 bases from J, the junction contained 3 bases not matched to a gene. The CDR3 is 17 residues long. Here the CDR3 reads CASSLASGSTNTGELFF. CDR3 coding DNA: TGTGCCAGCAGTTTAGCTAGCGGGAGCACGAACACCGGGGAGCTGTTTTTT.

This clone was observed a few times. The junction and the germline gene differ at one end; a read error may be behind it. This chain links TRBV7-7 with TRBJ2-2; D not certain. The CDR3 length is 13 residues. Germline loops: CDR1 SSHAT, CDR2 FNYEAQ (reference sequence). The CDR3 region is CASSFEETGELFF. The CDR3, as DNA: TGTGCTAGCAGCTTTGAGGAAACCGGGGAGCTGTTTTTT.

The genes are TRBV3-1 (or the pseudogene TRBV3-2) and TRBJ1-1, with D tentatively TRBD1 (5 bases). This CDR3 contains 13 residues. Deletions cut 7 bases from V and 9 bases from J, with 18 bases between. CDR1 and CDR2 from the germline V gene are LGHDT and YNNKEL (reference sequence). The CDR3 DNA is TGTGCCAGCACTGGGACTCCCTACTTTCAAGCTTTCTTT. This sequence encodes CASTGTPYFQAFF.

The rearrangement joins TRBV11-2 to TRBJ1-1; 7 bases line up with TRBD1. V lost 4 bases and J lost 2; bases outside the gene matches: 13. The CDR3 has 17 amino acids. In germline, CDR1 is SGHAT, CDR2 FQNNGV. CDR3 amino acids: CASSSWVTGPLNTEAFF. CDR3 DNA sequence: TGTGCCAGCAGCTCGTGGGTGACAGGGCCTCTCAACACTGAAGCTTTCTTT.

The V gene is TRBV2, the J gene TRBJ2-6, with D possibly matching TRBD2 (6 bases). V lost 6 bases to trimming and J lost 4 bases, with 13 bases between them. Germline values: CDR1 SNHLY, CDR2 FYNNEI. There are 15 residues in the CDR3. This CDR3 is CASRHRDSGANVLTF. In DNA form, the CDR3 reads TGTGCCAGCAGACACCGGGACTCCGGGGCCAACGTCCTGACTTTC.